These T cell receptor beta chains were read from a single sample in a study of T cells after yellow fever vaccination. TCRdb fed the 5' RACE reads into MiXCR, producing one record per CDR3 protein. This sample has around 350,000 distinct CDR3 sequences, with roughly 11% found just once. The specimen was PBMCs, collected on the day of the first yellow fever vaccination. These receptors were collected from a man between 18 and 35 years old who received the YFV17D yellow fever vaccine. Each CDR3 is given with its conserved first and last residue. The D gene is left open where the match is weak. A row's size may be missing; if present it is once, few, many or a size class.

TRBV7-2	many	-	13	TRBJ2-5	CASRTVAEETQYF	TGTGCCAGCAGGACTGTAGCGGAAGAGACCCAGTACTTC
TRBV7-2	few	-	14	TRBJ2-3	CASSLAGPGDTQYF	TGTGCCAGCAGCTTAGCGGGACCGGGGGATACGCAGTATTTT
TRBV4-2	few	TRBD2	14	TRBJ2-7	CASSQYGTTYEQYF	TGTGCCAGCAGCCAGTACGGGACTACTTACGAGCAGTACTTC
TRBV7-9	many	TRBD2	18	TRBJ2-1	CASSSRTSGGRSGYEQFF	TGTGCCAGCAGCTCCAGGACTAGCGGGGGCAGATCAGGGTATGAGCAGTTCTTC
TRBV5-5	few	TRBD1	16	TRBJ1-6	CASSFLTGTLFSPLHF	TGTGCCAGCAGCTTTTTGACAGGGACGCTCTTTTCACCCCTCCACTTT
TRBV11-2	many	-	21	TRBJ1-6	CASSLGSGVWIGGTYNSPLHF	TGTGCCAGCAGCTTAGGGTCGGGGGTTTGGATCGGGGGAACCTATAATTCACCCCTCCACTTT
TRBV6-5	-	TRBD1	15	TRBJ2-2	CASSTSHRGTGELFF	TGTGCCAGCAGTACTTCTCACAGGGGAACCGGGGAGCTGTTTTTT
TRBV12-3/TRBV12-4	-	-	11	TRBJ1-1	CASSFTVETFF	TGTGCCAGCAGTTTCACCGTCGAAACTTTCTTT
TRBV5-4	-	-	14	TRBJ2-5	CASSTGTRQETQYF	TGTGCCAGCAGCACCGGTACACGCCAAGAGACCCAGTACTTC
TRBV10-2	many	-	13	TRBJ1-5	CASSEGRGQPQHF	TGCGCCAGCAGTGAAGGGAGGGGTCAGCCCCAGCATTTT
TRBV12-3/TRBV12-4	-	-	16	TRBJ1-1	CASSEQARNMNTEAFF	TGTGCCAGCAGCGAACAGGCGAGAAACATGAACACTGAAGCTTTCTTT
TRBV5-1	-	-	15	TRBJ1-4	CASSFGRATNEKLFF	TGCGCCAGCAGCTTTGGTAGGGCAACTAATGAAAAACTGTTTTTT
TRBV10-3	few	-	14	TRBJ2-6	CATTRESGANVLTF	TGTGCCACCACCAGGGAATCTGGGGCCAACGTCCTGACTTTC
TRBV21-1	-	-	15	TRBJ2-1	CASAETSEDKYEQFF	TGTGCCAGCGCGGAGACTAGCGAGGATAAGTATGAGCAGTTCTTC
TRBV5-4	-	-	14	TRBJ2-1	CASSSRQLSNEQFF	TGTGCCAGCAGCTCTCGACAGCTCTCCAATGAGCAGTTCTTC
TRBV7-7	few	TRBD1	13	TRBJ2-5	CASSEGTVETQYF	TGTGCCAGCAGCGAGGGGACAGTAGAGACCCAGTACTTC
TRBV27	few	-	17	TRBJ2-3	CASRSFLGSTGRNTQYF	TGTGCCAGCAGGAGTTTCTTAGGGTCAACAGGGAGGAATACGCAGTATTTT
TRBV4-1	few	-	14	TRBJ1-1	CASSQDSWGTEAFF	TGCGCCAGCAGCCAAGATTCATGGGGGACTGAAGCTTTCTTT
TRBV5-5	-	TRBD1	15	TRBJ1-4	CASSLFRTGGEKLFF	TGTGCCAGCAGCTTGTTTCGGACAGGGGGAGAAAAACTGTTTTTT
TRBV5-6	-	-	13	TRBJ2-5	CASSRRVGETQYF	TGTGCCAGCAGCCGAAGGGTCGGGGAGACCCAGTACTTC
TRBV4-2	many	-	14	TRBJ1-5	CASSQEDGDQPQHF	TGTGCCAGCAGCCAAGAGGATGGGGATCAGCCCCAGCATTTT
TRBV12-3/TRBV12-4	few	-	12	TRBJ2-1	CASILGGNEQFF	TGTGCCAGCATCCTCGGGGGCAATGAGCAGTTCTTC
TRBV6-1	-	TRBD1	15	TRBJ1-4	CASSDPGQGVEKLFF	TGTGCCAGCAGTGACCCGGGACAGGGGGTAGAAAAACTGTTTTTT
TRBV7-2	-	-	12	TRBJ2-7	CASSRYGYEQYF	TGTGCCAGCAGCCGCTATGGCTACGAGCAGTACTTC
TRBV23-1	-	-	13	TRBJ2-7	CASGTGASYEQYF	TGCGCCAGCGGCACTGGAGCCTCCTACGAGCAGTACTTC
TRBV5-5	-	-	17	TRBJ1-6	CASSTTDPGSYNSPLHF	TGTGCCAGCTCCACAACGGACCCGGGGTCCTATAATTCACCCCTCCACTTT
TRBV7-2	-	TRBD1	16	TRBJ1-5	CASSLQGANGNQPQHF	TGTGCCAGCAGCTTACAGGGGGCTAATGGCAATCAGCCCCAGCATTTT
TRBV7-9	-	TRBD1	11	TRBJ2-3	CASRFQGEQYF	TGTGCCAGCCGATTCCAGGGGGAGCAGTATTTT
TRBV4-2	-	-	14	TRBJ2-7	CASSQKTPTYEQYF	TGTGCCAGCAGCCAGAAGACACCAACCTACGAGCAGTACTTC
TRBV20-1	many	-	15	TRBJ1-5	CSARPGTDRNQPQHF	TGCAGTGCTAGACCCGGGACGGACCGCAATCAGCCCCAGCATTTT
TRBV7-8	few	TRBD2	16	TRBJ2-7	CASSDGSLAGWWEQYF	TGTGCCAGCAGTGATGGCTCGCTAGCGGGCTGGTGGGAGCAGTACTTC
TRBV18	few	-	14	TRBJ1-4	CASSPPGPNEKLFF	TGTGCCAGCTCACCACCGGGTCCTAATGAAAAACTGTTTTTT
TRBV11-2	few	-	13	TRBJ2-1	CASSQSLGNEQFF	TGTGCCAGCAGCCAGAGTTTGGGCAATGAGCAGTTCTTC
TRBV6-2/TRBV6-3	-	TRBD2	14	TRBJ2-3	CASSAPGLADTQYF	TGTGCCAGCAGTGCCCCGGGACTAGCAGATACGCAGTATTTT
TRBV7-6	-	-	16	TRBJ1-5	CASSLAPGGLNQPQHF	TGTGCCAGCAGCTTAGCCCCTGGGGGACTCAATCAGCCCCAGCATTTT
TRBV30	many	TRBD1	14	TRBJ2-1	CAVQGVRSYNEQFF	TGTGCCGTTCAGGGGGTCCGCTCCTACAATGAGCAGTTCTTC
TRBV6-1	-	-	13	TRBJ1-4	CASSDVINEKLFF	TGTGCCAGCAGCGATGTGATTAATGAAAAACTGTTTTTT
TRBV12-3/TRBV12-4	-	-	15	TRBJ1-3	CASTLGGLGGNTIYF	TGTGCCAGCACCTTGGGGGGGCTGGGGGGAAACACCATATATTTT
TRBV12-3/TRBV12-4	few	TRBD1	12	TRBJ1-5	CASSVLDRGLHF	TGTGCCAGCAGTGTCCTCGACAGGGGCCTGCATTTT
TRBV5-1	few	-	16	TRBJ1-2	CASSLARGGTGYGYTF	TGCGCCAGCAGCTTGGCCCGGGGCGGGACTGGCTATGGCTACACCTTC
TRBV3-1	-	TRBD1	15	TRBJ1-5	CASSSRDRGDQPQHF	TGTGCCAGCAGCTCCCGGGACAGGGGGGATCAGCCCCAGCATTTT
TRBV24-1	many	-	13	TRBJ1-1	CATPPLSGQEAFF	TGTGCCACTCCCCCTTTGTCAGGACAAGAAGCTTTCTTT
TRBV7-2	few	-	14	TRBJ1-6	CASTTFQSWKPLHF	TGTGCCAGCACCACGTTCCAATCGTGGAAACCCCTCCACTTT
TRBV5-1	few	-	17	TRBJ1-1	CASKIGTGLTRNTEAFF	TGCGCCAGCAAGATCGGAACAGGGTTAACCCGGAACACTGAAGCTTTCTTT
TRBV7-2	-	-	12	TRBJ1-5	CASSDSLEPQHF	TGTGCCAGCAGCGATAGCCTAGAGCCCCAGCATTTT
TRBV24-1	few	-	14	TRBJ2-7	CATSEAGALRVQYF	TGTGCCACCAGTGAAGCAGGAGCCCTACGAGTGCAGTACTTC
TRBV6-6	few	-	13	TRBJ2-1	CASTAGSYNEQFF	TGTGCCAGCACAGCAGGCTCCTACAATGAGCAGTTCTTC
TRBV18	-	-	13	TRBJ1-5	CASSEHGDQPQHF	TGTGCCAGCTCAGAACACGGGGATCAGCCCCAGCATTTT
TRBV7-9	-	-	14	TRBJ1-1	CASSESPQNTEAFF	TGTGCCAGCAGCGAGAGCCCCCAGAACACTGAAGCTTTCTTT
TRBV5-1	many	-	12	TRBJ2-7	CASSLVIYEQYF	TGCGCCAGCAGCTTGGTCATCTACGAGCAGTACTTC
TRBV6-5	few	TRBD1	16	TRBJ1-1	CASSSMPGGFGTEAFF	TGTGCCAGCAGTTCCATGCCAGGGGGCTTTGGCACTGAAGCTTTCTTT
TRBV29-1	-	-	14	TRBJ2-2	CSVVPGVLTGELFF	TGCAGCGTTGTTCCAGGGGTCCTAACCGGGGAGCTGTTTTTT
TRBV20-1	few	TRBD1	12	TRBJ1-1	CSAPGTGDEAFF	TGCAGTGCTCCCGGGACAGGGGATGAAGCTTTCTTT
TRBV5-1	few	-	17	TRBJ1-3	CASSQKVAGEDGNTIYF	TGCGCCAGCAGCCAGAAAGTGGCAGGGGAAGATGGAAACACCATATATTTT
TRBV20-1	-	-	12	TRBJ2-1	CSARTAYNEQFF	TGCAGTGCTAGGACAGCCTACAATGAGCAGTTCTTC
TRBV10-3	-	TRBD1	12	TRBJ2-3	CANRGSTDTQYF	TGTGCCAACAGGGGAAGCACAGATACGCAGTATTTT
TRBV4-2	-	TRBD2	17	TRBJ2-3	CASSQSGLAGGGDTQYF	TGTGCCAGCAGCCAATCCGGACTAGCGGGGGGCGGAGATACGCAGTATTTT
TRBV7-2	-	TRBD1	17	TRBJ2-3	CASSLARPGQGTDTQYF	TGTGCCAGCAGCTTAGCTAGGCCGGGACAGGGCACAGATACGCAGTATTTT
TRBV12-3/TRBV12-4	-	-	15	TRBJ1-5	CASSSAALGFQPQHF	TGTGCCAGCAGTTCCGCAGCCTTGGGGTTTCAGCCCCAGCATTTT
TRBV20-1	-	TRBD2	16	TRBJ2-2	CSAHPLAGAHTGELFF	TGCAGTGCCCACCCACTAGCGGGGGCGCACACCGGGGAGCTGTTTTTT